This TCR beta chain emerged from a study of cytomegalovirus exposure and HLA in healthy donors listed by TCRdb under 2017. Study-wide context: An earlier analysis of approximately 640 of the donors reported approximately 270 Gb of sequence data and around 120 million unique TCR beta sequences from 150 million to 200 million T cells. Around 330 gigabases of sequencing data and tens of millions of unique TCR sequences made up an early release that covered over 550 HLA-typed donors. Genome-wide SNP genotypes for about three fifths of the 666 donors were used in a later genetic analysis, which treated that subset as a discovery cohort. Every discovery cohort repertoire had been produced on one sequencing platform. Among 300 to 500 genotyped donors of the cohort, an average of roughly 230,000 unique TCR beta nucleotide sequences was sequenced per donor, of which 15% to 20% were non-productive. About five DR-DQ haplotypes were handled as single units for association and clustering because linkage in the cohort was strong. In addition to the first cohort of around 670 subjects, a separate validation cohort of around 110 different subjects was used. The genetic ancestry cluster associated with self-reported Caucasian donors included 81% of the 300 to 400 genotyped donors. Using immunosequencing, the study profiled T cell repertoires from 666 subjects and related those repertoires to cytomegalovirus serostatus. HLA typing covered class I and class II loci at four-digit resolution. To predict cytomegalovirus infection status, the study brought together high-throughput TCR immunosequencing, statistical association of individual TCRs with disease status, and machine learning. Alongside the repertoire data, information on donor age, sex, ethnicity and CMV serostatus was compiled. The study aimed to test whether cataloging public T cell receptors could reveal signatures of past pathogen exposure. To study patterns of TCR occurrence, a later analysis re-analyzed previously published TCR beta repertoires from 600 to 750 donors and added high-resolution HLA genotyping. An earlier analysis of 587 of the donors used high-throughput TCR beta sequencing to judge whether each TCR beta V gene segment behaved as functional or pseudogenic. In the later analysis, no new phenotypic data were used to find candidate immune exposures; instead, reliance was placed on TCR beta sequences and their occurrence across donors. The number of typed donors differed by locus: roughly 620-640 for A, B, C, DRB1 and DQB1; 522 for DQA1; 606 for DPA1; and roughly 470 for DPB1.

Libraries came from the immunoSEQ multiplex PCR assay. A mixture of 60 forward primers for TCR Vbeta segments and 13 reverse primers for TCR Jbeta segments was used in the multiplex PCR. The CDR3 region of rearranged TCR beta genes was amplified from genomic DNA by a multiplex PCR assay. Amplified TCR beta libraries were sequenced as 87-base-pair reads on the Illumina HiSeq System. Per the original workflow: Across the 640 or so repertoires, a later analysis counted roughly 77 million unique TCR beta chains, 9.5 million to 12 million of which were shared by at least two donors. Raw reads were error-corrected and collapsed into unique sequences by a nearest-neighbor algorithm in which closely related sequences were merged to remove PCR and sequencing errors. CDR3 sequences were aligned to IMGT reference sequences to assign V, D and J gene segments. For a sequence to be retained, a match of at least six nucleotides to both a V gene segment and a J gene segment was required. Rearrangements were classified as productive when the CDR3 lacked stop codons and remained in frame with V and J, and all other rearrangements were classified as non-productive. Following IMGT convention, CDR3 was defined as the stretch from the second conserved V-encoded cysteine up to the conserved J-encoded phenylalanine. The earlier analysis of about 590 of the donors excluded sequences that lacked an unambiguous match to a single V gene segment. In an earlier analysis of 587 of the donors, a V segment was called functional when productive rearrangements were above 56.7%, and segregating when the standard deviation between donors exceeded 5%. A statistical classification framework was built for diagnosing cytomegalovirus status from the catalog of TCR beta chain sequences. In a later analysis, TCR nucleotide sequences were compared against IMGT/GENE-DB human TR gene sequences so that V and J genes could be assigned. Using the TCRdist pipeline, a later analysis assigned CDR3 sequences along with most-parsimonious VDJ recombination scenarios. In a later analysis, each TCR beta chain was defined by its CDR3 amino acid sequence together with its V-gene family, and reads lacking a unique V-gene family were excluded. To address suspected cross-contamination and a sequencing artifact, a later analysis removed several hundred highly shared, low-generation-probability nucleotide sequences. In a later analysis, a clonal expansion index for each public chain was calculated from normalized within-repertoire ranks of inferred template counts. Generation probabilities in a later analysis came from a VDJ recombination model fitted to out-of-frame rearrangements, and those results were checked against IGoR. In a later analysis, TCR-TCR, TCR-HLA and TCR-CMV co-occurrence was scored with hypergeometric tests, and a repertoire-size bias correction was applied to TCR pairs. A later analysis estimated false discovery rates by permuting HLA or CMV assignments 20 times. In a later analysis, co-occurring TCRs were grouped using DBSCAN, with TCRdist sequence similarity added in when clustering inside HLA-allele-positive subsets. Co-occurrence clustering excluded repertoires with fewer than 30,000 or more than 120,000 public chains, plus five with anomalous nucleotide sharing. Sourced from immuneACCESS, this table was stored by TCRdb with only in-frame sequences that have V and J called. A share of the clones is absent; for the studies checked, an unresolved V gene accounts for under half, and the remainder has no known explanation. For V, J and clone size, that table is used; D and trimming come from the DNA. The sample table gives 100,000 to 150,000 clones. The ten biggest clones cover over 1.5% of the sample.

The study at large found these results: Several of the top co-occurrence clusters appeared to be linked to parvovirus B19, influenza, CMV and Epstein-Barr virus, according to a later analysis. Linkage disequilibrium might explain the correlated functional status among segregating V segments, but an unknown experimental factor could not be ruled out. According to a later analysis, most CMV-associated TCR beta chains appeared to be HLA-restricted, and the HLA associations seemed to be driven largely by CMV exposure. Broadly in line with IMGT annotations, most TCR beta V segments showed up in productive rearrangements about 87% or about 30% of the time in an earlier analysis of 587 of the donors. The earlier analysis of about 600 of the donors excluded approximately 15 rarely observed V segments, including chromosome 9 orphons, because counts were too low. For the cohort, immune exposure information was limited to CMV serostatus. According to a later analysis, TCR association rates differed among HLA loci, with DRB1 alleles showing the most associated TCRs and HLA-C alleles showing the fewest. A cluster of highly shared sequence variants was judged likely to represent a technical artifact of the sequencing pipeline. A further reported finding was that TCR beta sequences accurately predicted the HLA-A and HLA-B alleles for most subjects in the first cohort. In vitro tests confirmed that a few of the cytomegalovirus-associated TCR beta chains recognize cytomegalovirus antigens. The classifier was reported to diagnose cytomegalovirus status with high specificity and sensitivity in both the original cohort and the validation cohort. It was suggested by the authors that the approach could potentially be generalized to other disease states and immunological phenotypes. In this cohort, only TCR beta chains were sequenced, and detectable features were limited by the absence of alpha or paired-chain data. According to a later genetic analysis, donors in an Asian-associated ancestry cluster had fewer N-insertions in productive TCRs than the roughly 700-donor mean. When HLA alleles, especially DR and DQ, strongly co-occurred, TCR associations were difficult to assign to individual alleles. Most TCR sequences were seen in very few donors, while some public TCRs were found in many individuals. A later analysis found that HLA-associated TCR beta chains were more clonally expanded and had lower generation probabilities than equally common non-associated chains. A total of fewer than 200 TCR beta chains were listed by the study as associated with cytomegalovirus. Roughly uniform sequencing depth across donors was assumed in presence/absence analyses, although this assumption may not hold. An association between a missense DCLRE1C variant and V-gene and J-gene trimming of TCR beta chains was found in a later genetic analysis and replicated in an independent cohort. Specific HLA alleles were associated with 15,000 to 20,000 TCR beta sequences at a false discovery rate of 0.05 in a later analysis. Because HLA typing was missing for some donors at each locus, association tests included only the typed subset.

With respect to this clone: Its antigen remains undetermined.

The cohort consisted of hundreds of healthy bone marrow donors. All cohort members were sampled while nominally healthy, although unrecorded immune exposures were likely present. The donor was CMV seropositive and was included in the group of about 290 seropositive cohort members. Each donor provided a peripheral blood sample, and peripheral blood mononuclear cells were used for TCR beta sequencing. Genomic DNA was extracted from the blood cell samples with the Qiagen DNeasy Blood Extraction Kit. Sequences were obtained from PBMCs. The TCR originated in a woman in her forties in good health and CMV-seropositive.

In nucleotides, the sequence is TGTGCCAGTAGTATATCTCCTAGCGGGGAGACCCAGTACTTC. Translated, it gives CASSISPSGETQYF. This sequence uses TRBV19 and TRBJ2-5; TRBD2 matches 8 bases in the middle. The CDR3 starts with the cysteine, ends with the phenylalanine, and has 14 residues. The kept DNA is CDR3 alone, 42 bases in frame from the first base. The germline V gene (reference sequence) provides CDR1 LNHDA and CDR2 SQIVND. V has 2 bases trimmed and J has 5 bases trimmed; junction bases matching no gene number 4.